These 15 T cell receptor beta chains were sequenced from one sample in a study of tumor and adjacent non-tumor tissue in lung cancer. TCRbeta libraries were built with three rounds of nested PCR, modified from ARM-PCR. In TCRdb, the multiplex PCR reads were re-called with MiXCR into one record per CDR3 protein. The data show around 200,000 distinct CDR3 sequences, over 55% seen once. This sample's RNA came from whole unsorted tissue. Sequenced: lung tumor tissue. These receptors came from a man aged 55 to 70 with non-small cell lung cancer.

This clonotype is a singleton in its sample. Relative to the germline gene, one junction end is altered; a read error may explain this. This sequence joins TRBV29-1 and TRBJ2-5, with no clear D. Germline V gives CDR1 SQVTM, CDR2 ANQGSEA. This CDR3 has 14 amino acids. CDR3 protein: CSDVGKVVIETQYF. The CDR3 DNA is TGCAGCGATGTTGGGAAGGTGGTAATTGAGACCCAATACTTC.

At least ten counts were recorded for this clonotype. The V call is TRBV5-6, the J call TRBJ1-5; D possibly corresponds to TRBD1 (6 bases). V shed 3 bases and J shed 1 base, with 20 bases lying between them. Germline V gene sequence: CDR1 SGHDT, CDR2 YYEEEE. CDR3 length equals 18 residues. The CDR3 DNA reads TGTGCCAGCAGCTCTTGGGGACAAATGGGATACAGCAATCAGCCCCAGCATTTT. It is translated as CASSSWGQMGYSNQPQHF.

The V gene is TRBV29-1, the J gene TRBJ2-4; 7 positions agree with TRBD1. This CDR3 has 11 residues. Per the germline V gene, CDR1 is SQVTM and CDR2 is ANQGSEA. Germline trimming cut 6 bases from V and 8 bases from J; bases unmatched to any gene: 4. CDR3 coding DNA: TGCAGCGTCGACAGGGCGGACATTCAGTACTTC. Its protein is CSVDRADIQYF.

As for this clonotype: A read error may produce the germline difference seen at one junction end. The rearrangement joins TRBV11-2 to TRBJ2-5, with TRBD2 as a possible D gene (7 bases). This CDR3 has 16 residues. CDR1 is SGHAT, CDR2 FQNNGV, per germline. CDR3 DNA: TGTGCCTGCAGCTCCACAATGGGGGGGCCAAAGGAGATCCGGTACTTC. This encodes CACSSTMGGPKEIRYF.

Concerning this clonotype: A much larger clone differs by one base, so this may be a read error. J is TRBJ1-1 and V is TRBV4-2, with 8 bases matching TRBD1. Germline CDR1 and CDR2: LGHNA and YNFKEQ. This CDR3 has 16 amino acids. Here the CDR3 reads CASSPAGGKGNTEVFF. The CDR3 DNA reads as TGTGCCAGCAGCCCTGCAGGGGGCAAAGGGAACACTGAAGTTTTCTTT.

Turning to this clonotype: The junction departs from germline at one end; a sequencing error may be responsible. The V gene is TRBV20-1, the J gene TRBJ2-3; D unclear. The CDR3 spans 14 residues. From germline, CDR1 is DFQATT and CDR2 SNEGSKA (reference sequence). CDR3 sequence: CSASVDGYTYTQYF. CDR3 in DNA: TGCAGTGCTAGTGTCGACGGATATACATATACACAGTATTTT.

The genes are TRBV4-2 and TRBJ2-5; D call uncertain. Trimming took off 0 bases at V and 5 bases at J, with 13 bases between the two ends. Germline-derived CDR1 and CDR2 are LGHNA and YNFKEQ. The CDR3 consists of 15 residues. CDR3 sequence reads: CASSQEQLRAETQYF. The CDR3 bases are TGTGCCAGCAGCCAAGAACAACTAAGAGCGGAGACCCAGTACTTC.

The chain has TRBV29-1 and TRBJ2-7; 8 positions agree with TRBD1. The CDR3 is 14 residues long. Germline V gives CDR1 SQVTM, CDR2 ANQGSEA. The V segment lost 8 bases and the J segment 4 bases; nucleotides outside the gene matches: 13. The CDR3 sequence: CSIHGTQGAYEQYF. DNA of the CDR3: TGCAGCATCCACGGGACCCAGGGGGCGTACGAGCAGTACTTC.

As concerns this clonotype: A much larger clonotype is one base distant, so this may be a read error. V usage is TRBV20-1 and J usage is TRBJ2-3; the match to TRBD2 covers 9 bases. This CDR3 is 14 amino acids long. Germline CDR1 and CDR2: DFQATT and SNEGSKA (reference sequence). This CDR3 is CRWERGASTDTQYF. The CDR3 nucleotides read TGCAGGTGGGAGCGGGGGGCTAGCACAGATACGCAGTATTTT.

About this clonotype: Sequence at one end of the junction differs from germline and may be a read error. This chain links TRBV7-8 with TRBJ2-7; 8 bases are a match to TRBD1. The germline CDR1 and CDR2 sequences are SGHVS and FQNEAQ. The CDR3 totals 14 residues. CDR3 DNA sequence: TGTACCAGCAGCTTAGCACAGGGGGCCTACGAGCAGTACTTC. This sequence encodes CTSSLAQGAYEQYF.

A remark on this clonotype: A much bigger clone sits one base away, suggesting this may be a read error. V usage is TRBV6-1 and J usage is TRBJ2-7; 7 positions match TRBD2. Germline V CDR1 and CDR2: MNHNS, SASEGT. CDR3 size: 14 residues. The CDR3 DNA sequence: TGTGCCAGCAGGGAGCGGGGCACTACCTACGAGCTGTACTTC. Translated: CASRERGTTYELYF.

As to this clonotype: A much bigger clone sits one base away, suggesting this may be a read error. The rearrangement uses TRBV6-5 and TRBJ2-1, with a weak D call TRBD2 (5 bases). The CDR3 spans 11 residues. V was clipped by 7 bases and J by 12 bases, with 13 bases between them. Per the germline V gene, CDR1 is MNHEY and CDR2 is SVGAGI. The CDR3 protein is CASTAYTRQFF. Here the CDR3 DNA reads TGTGCCAGCACCGCTTACACTAGGCAGTTCTTC.

With respect to this clonotype: One junction end does not reproduce the germline sequence, and a read error may be involved. The chain joins TRBV20-1 to TRBJ1-1; D is unclear. The CDR3 sequence is 15 residues long. Germline CDR1 reads DFQATT; CDR2 reads SNEGSKA (reference sequence). The CDR3 spells CSAKNLGLLNTEAFF. The CDR3 coding sequence is TGCAGTGCCAAAAACCTCGGACTGTTGAACACTGAGGCTTTCTTT.

In regard to this clonotype: Likely a read error: the CDR3 ends without its conserved phenylalanine or tryptophan. CDR3 sequence (DNA): TGTGCCAGCAGCGATACAGGTCCCACGGGTGGGGCCAACGTCCTGACTTTA. Protein sequence: CASSDTGPTGGANVLTL. The chain carries TRBV5-6 and TRBJ2-6, with a weak D call TRBD1 (5 bases). The CDR3 spans 17 residues. Germline V gene sequence: CDR1 SGHDT, CDR2 YYEEEE. Trimming took 4 bases from V and 3 from J, leaving 17 bases between them.

In the case of this clonotype: This sequence may be a read error, since a much larger clone differs from it by one base. The rearrangement joins TRBV4-2 to TRBJ1-5; no definite D call. This CDR3 is built from 16 residues. Per germline, CDR1 LGHNA and CDR2 YNFKEQ. The CDR3 spells CARSQDQRASNQPQHF. DNA for the CDR3: TGTGCCAGGAGCCAAGACCAGAGGGCGAGCAATCAGCCCCAGCATTTT.